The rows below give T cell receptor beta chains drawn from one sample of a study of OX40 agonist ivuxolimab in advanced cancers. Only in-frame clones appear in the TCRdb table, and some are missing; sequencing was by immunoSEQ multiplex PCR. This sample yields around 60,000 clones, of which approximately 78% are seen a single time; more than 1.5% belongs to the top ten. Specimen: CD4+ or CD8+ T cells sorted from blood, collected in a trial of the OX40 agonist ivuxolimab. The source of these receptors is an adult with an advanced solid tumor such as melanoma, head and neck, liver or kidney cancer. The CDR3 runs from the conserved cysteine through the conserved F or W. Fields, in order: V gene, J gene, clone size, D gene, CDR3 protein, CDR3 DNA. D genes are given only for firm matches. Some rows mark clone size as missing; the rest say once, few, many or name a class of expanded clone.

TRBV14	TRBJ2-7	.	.	CASSQAGPNYEQYF	TGTGCCAGCAGCCAAGCGGGCCCAAACTACGAGCAGTACTTC
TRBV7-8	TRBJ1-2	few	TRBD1	CASSLEGAMAGYGYTF	TGTGCCAGCAGCTTAGAGGGGGCGATGGCTGGATATGGCTACACCTTC
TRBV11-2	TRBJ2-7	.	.	CASSFGTDYEQYF	TGTGCCAGCAGCTTTGGGACGGACTACGAGCAGTACTTC
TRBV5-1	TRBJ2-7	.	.	CASSLAPGAYEQYF	TGCGCCAGCAGCTTGGCCCCAGGGGCCTACGAGCAGTACTTC
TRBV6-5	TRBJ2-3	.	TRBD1	CASSWTGADTQYF	TGTGCCAGCAGTTGGACAGGGGCAGATACGCAGTATTTT
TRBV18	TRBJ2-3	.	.	CASSPYSPPDTQYF	TGTGCCAGCTCACCCTACTCCCCCCCGGATACGCAGTATTTT
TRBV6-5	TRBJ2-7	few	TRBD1	CASRGQGVYEQYF	TGTGCCAGCAGAGGACAGGGAGTGTACGAGCAGTACTTC
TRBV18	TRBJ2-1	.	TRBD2	CASSLRLADSYTNEQFF	TGTGCCAGCTCACTTCGACTAGCGGACTCCTATACCAATGAGCAGTTCTTC
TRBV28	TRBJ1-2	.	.	CASSPLDLLRGYTF	TGTGCCAGCAGTCCCCTGGACCTCTTACGAGGCTACACCTTC
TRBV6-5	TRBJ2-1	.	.	CASSYSEFGNEQFF	TGTGCCAGCAGTTACTCTGAGTTTGGCAATGAGCAGTTCTTC
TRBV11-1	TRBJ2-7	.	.	CASSLVGPYEQYF	TGTGCCAGCAGCTTAGTAGGACCCTACGAGCAGTACTTC
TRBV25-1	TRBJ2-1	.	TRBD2	CASSEPGEGREEQFF	TGTGCCAGCAGTGAACCCGGGGAGGGGCGGGAGGAGCAGTTCTTC
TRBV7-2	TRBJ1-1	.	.	CASSPQGANTEAFF	TGTGCCAGCAGCCCCCAAGGAGCCAACACTGAAGCTTTCTTT
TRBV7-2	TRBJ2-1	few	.	CASSHPRNEQFF	TGTGCCAGCAGCCACCCAAGAAATGAGCAGTTCTTC
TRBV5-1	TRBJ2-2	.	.	CASSLRAGTEYLGELFF	TGCGCCAGCAGCTTGAGGGCCGGGACGGAGTACTTAGGGGAGCTGTTTTTT
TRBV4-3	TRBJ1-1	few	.	CASSQASRTFF	TGCGCCAGCAGCCAAGCAAGTAGGACTTTCTTT